The next 3 T cell receptor beta chains were all read from a single sample in a study of blood T cell repertoires in COVID-19. Profiled with immunoSEQ multiplex PCR; TCRdb holds only in-frame clones, not every one. The table shows some 88,000 clones, with 80% to 90% occurring only once. Sequenced: peripheral blood. Receptors originate from a man in his 60s with acute or convalescent COVID-19.

Here the CDR3 reads CASSQIQGYGYTF. The CDR3 DNA reads TGTGCCAGCAGCCAAATACAGGGGTATGGCTACACCTTC. The rearrangement joins TRBV3-1 (or the pseudogene TRBV3-2) to TRBJ1-2, with 7 bases aligning to TRBD1. From germline, CDR1 is LGHDT and CDR2 YNNKEL (reference sequence). The V segment lost 2 bases and the J segment 5 bases; nucleotides outside the gene matches: 2. The CDR3 is 13 residues long.

The genes are TRBV7-2 and TRBJ1-6, with D perhaps matching TRBD1 (5 bases). V lost 0 bases to trimming and J lost 7 bases, with 10 bases between them. Germline V CDR1 and CDR2: SGHTA, FQGNSA. The CDR3 is 15 amino acids. CDR3 in amino acids: CASSLAGTPNSPLHF. In DNA form, the CDR3 reads TGTGCCAGCAGCTTAGCGGGGACTCCAAATTCACCCCTCCACTTT.

The chain links TRBV18 to TRBJ1-1, with TRBD1 matching 7 bases. CDR3 length: 15 residues. J gave up 5 bases and V 4 bases, and 10 bases lay outside the gene matches. In germline, CDR1 is KGHSH, CDR2 LQKENI. In DNA form, the CDR3 reads TGTGCCAGCTCACTCCAGGGGGGCGGGGATACTGAAGCTTTCTTT. Translating gives CASSLQGGGDTEAFF.